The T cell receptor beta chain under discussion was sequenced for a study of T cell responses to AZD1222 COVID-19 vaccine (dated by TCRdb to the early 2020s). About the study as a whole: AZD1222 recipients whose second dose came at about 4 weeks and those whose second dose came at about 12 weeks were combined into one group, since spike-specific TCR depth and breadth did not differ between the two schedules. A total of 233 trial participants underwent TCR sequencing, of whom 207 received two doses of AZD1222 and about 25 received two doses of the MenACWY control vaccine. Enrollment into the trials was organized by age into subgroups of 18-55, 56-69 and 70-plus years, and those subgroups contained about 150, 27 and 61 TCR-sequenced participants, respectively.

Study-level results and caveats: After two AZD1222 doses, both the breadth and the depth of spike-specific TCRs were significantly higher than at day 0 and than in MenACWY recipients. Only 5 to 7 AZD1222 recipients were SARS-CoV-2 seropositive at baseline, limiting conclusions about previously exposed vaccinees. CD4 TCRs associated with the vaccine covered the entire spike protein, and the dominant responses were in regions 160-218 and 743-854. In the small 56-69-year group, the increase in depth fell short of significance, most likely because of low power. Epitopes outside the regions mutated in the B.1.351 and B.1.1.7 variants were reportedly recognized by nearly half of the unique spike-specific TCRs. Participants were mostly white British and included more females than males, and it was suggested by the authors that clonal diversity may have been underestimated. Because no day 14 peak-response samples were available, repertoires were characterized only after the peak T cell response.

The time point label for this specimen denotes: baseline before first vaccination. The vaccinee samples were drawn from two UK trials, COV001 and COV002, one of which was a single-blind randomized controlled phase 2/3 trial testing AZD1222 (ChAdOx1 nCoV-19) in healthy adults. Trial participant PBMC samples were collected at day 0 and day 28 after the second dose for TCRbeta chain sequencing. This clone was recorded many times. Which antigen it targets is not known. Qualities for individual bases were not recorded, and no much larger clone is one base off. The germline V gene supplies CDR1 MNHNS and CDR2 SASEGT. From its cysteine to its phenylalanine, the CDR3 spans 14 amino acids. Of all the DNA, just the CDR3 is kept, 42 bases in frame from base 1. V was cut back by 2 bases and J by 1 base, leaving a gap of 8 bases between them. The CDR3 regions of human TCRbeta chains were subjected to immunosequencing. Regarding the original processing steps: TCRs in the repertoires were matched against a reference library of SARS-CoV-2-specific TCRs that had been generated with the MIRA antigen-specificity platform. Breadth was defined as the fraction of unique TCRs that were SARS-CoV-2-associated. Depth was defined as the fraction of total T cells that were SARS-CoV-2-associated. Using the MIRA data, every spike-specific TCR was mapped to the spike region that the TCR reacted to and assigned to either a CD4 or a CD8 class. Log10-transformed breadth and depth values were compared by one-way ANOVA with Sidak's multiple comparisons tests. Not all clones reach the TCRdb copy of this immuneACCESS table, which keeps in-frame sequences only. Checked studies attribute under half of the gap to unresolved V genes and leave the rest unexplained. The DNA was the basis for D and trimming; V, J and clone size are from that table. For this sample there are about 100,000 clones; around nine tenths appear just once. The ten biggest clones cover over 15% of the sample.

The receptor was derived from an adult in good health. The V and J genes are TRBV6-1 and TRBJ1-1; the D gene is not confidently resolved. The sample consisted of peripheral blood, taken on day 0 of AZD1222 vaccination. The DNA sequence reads TGTGCCAGCAGTGAATTGACTACGAACACTGAAGCTTTCTTT. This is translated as CASSELTTNTEAFF.